This T cell receptor beta chain stems from a study of Graves' ophthalmopathy and Graves' hyperthyroidism. Concerning this clonotype itself: Its antigen is unidentified.

The ends were cut back, 0 bases at V and 7 bases at J, with 15 bases in the middle. The CDR3 runs to 15 residues. Germline CDR1 and CDR2: GTSNPN and SVGIG (reference sequence). RNA transcripts were the source from which TCR beta CDR3 regions were amplified. The first-round RT-PCR employed HTBI primers together with the Qiagen OneStep RT-PCR kit. A multiplex PCR was then performed as the second round. TCRdb re-analysed the multiplex PCR reads in MiXCR, keeping a single row per CDR3 protein. Of approximately 700,000 distinct CDR3 sequences listed, 40% are singletons. The authors isolated PBMCs from around 9.8 ml of fresh peripheral blood. General study results and limits: The blood repertoire also included most expanded thyroid clonotypes above 0.001 frequency.

V gene TRBV30 combines with J gene TRBJ1-4; D is ambiguous. The sample taken for sequencing was peripheral blood. This receptor was taken from an adult man with Graves' ophthalmopathy. The CDR3 coding sequence is TGTGCCTGGAGTGTTAGAGGAGTGGGTGGTGAAAAACTGTTTTTT. Translated: CAWSVRGVGGEKLFF.